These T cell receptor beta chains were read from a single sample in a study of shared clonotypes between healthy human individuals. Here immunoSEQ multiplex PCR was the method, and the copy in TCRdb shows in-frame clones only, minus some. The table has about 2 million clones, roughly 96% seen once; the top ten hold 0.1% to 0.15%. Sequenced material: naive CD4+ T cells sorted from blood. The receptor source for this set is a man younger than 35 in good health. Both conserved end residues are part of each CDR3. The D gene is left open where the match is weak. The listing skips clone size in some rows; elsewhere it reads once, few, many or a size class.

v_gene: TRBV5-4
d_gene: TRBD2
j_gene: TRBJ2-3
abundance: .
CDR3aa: CASSVDPGTRATDTQYF
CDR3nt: TGTGCCAGCAGCGTTGACCCCGGGACTAGGGCAACAGATACGCAGTATTTT

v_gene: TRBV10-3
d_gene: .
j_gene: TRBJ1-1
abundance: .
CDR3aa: CAISEDGSMNTEAFF
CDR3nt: TGTGCCATCAGTGAGGACGGATCTATGAACACTGAAGCTTTCTTT

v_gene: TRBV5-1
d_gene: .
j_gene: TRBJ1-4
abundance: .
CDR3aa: CASSLEGANEKLFF
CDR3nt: TGCGCCAGCAGCTTGGAAGGGGCTAATGAAAAACTGTTTTTT

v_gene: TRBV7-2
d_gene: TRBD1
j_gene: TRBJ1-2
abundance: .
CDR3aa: CASSFQGQRGYTF
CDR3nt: TGTGCCAGCAGCTTTCAGGGACAGCGTGGCTACACCTTC

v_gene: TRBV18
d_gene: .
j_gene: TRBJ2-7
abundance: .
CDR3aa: CASSPEGSSYEQYF
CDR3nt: TGTGCCAGCTCACCCGAGGGAAGTTCCTACGAGCAGTACTTC

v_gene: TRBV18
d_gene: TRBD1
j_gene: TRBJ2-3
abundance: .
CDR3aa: CASSTGTGVSDTQYF
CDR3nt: TGTGCCAGCTCAACCGGGACAGGGGTCTCGGATACGCAGTATTTT

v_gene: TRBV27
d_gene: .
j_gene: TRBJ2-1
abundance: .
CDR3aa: CASSFEAKVAGYLNEQFF
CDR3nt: TGTGCCAGCAGTTTCGAAGCGAAGGTAGCCGGATATCTCAATGAGCAGTTCTTC

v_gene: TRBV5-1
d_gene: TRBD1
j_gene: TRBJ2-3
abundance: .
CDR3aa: CASSLGDRGTDTQYF
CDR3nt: TGCGCCAGCAGCTTAGGGGACAGGGGCACAGATACGCAGTATTTT

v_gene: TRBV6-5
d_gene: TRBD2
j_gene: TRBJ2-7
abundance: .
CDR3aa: CASRGRGPEQYF
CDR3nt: TGTGCCAGCAGGGGGAGGGGCCCCGAGCAGTACTTC

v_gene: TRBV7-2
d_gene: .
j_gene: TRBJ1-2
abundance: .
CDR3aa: CASSFRSGTAVTF
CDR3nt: TGTGCCAGCAGCTTTCGCTCCGGGACCGCGGTAACCTTC

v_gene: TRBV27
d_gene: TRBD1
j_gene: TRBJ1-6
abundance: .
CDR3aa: CASSLGTGRNSPLHF
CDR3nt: TGTGCCAGCAGTTTGGGGACAGGGCGTAATTCACCCCTCCACTTT

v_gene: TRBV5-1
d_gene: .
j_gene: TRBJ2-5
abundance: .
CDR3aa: CASSSDSARRTQYF
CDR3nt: TGCGCCAGCAGCTCTGACAGCGCTAGACGGACCCAGTACTTC

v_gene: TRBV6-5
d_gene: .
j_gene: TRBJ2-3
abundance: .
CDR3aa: CASRTPLSYTQYF
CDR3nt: TGTGCCAGCAGGACCCCTTTGAGTTATACGCAGTATTTT

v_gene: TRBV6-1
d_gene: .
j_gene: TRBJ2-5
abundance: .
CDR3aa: CASSDPRSPSPDF
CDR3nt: TGTGCCAGCAGTGACCCGAGGTCCCCCTCTCCGGACTTC

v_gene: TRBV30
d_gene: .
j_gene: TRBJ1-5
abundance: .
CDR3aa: CAWSDRPQGPHQPQHF
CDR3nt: TGTGCCTGGAGTGACCGACCCCAGGGGCCGCATCAGCCCCAGCATTTT

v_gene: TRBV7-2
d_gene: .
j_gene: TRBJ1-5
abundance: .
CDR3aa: CASSLSDFNQPQHF
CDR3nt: TGTGCCAGCAGCCTCTCAGACTTCAATCAGCCCCAGCATTTT

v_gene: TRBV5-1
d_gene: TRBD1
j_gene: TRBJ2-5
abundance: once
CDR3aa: CASSGKTGGPRETQYF
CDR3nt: TGCGCCAGCAGCGGAAAGACAGGGGGCCCCCGAGAGACCCAGTACTTC

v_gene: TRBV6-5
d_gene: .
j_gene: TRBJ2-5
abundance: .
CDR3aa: CASSYSEGRSETQYF
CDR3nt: TGTGCCAGCAGTTACTCTGAGGGGAGGTCAGAGACCCAGTACTTC

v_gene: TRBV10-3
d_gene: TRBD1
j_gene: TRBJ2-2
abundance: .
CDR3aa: CAIREGAKNTGELFF
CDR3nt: TGTGCCATCAGAGAGGGGGCTAAGAACACCGGGGAGCTGTTTTTT

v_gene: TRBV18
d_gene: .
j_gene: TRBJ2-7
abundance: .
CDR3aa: CASSPGDAYEQYF
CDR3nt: TGTGCCAGCTCACCAGGGGACGCCTACGAGCAGTACTTC

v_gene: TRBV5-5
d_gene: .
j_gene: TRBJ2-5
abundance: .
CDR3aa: CASSLEAGGIQETQYF
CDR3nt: TGTGCCAGCAGCTTGGAGGCCGGGGGAATCCAAGAGACCCAGTACTTC

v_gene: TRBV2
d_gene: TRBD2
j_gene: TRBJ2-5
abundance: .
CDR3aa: CASRRTSVFQETQYF
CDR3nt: TGTGCCAGCAGGAGGACTAGCGTTTTCCAAGAGACCCAGTACTTC

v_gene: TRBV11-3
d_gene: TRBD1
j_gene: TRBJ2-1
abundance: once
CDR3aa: CASSLGITGGPNEQFF
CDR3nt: TGTGCCAGCAGCTTAGGCATCACAGGGGGCCCGAATGAGCAGTTCTTC

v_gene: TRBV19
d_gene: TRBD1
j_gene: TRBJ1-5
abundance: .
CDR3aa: CASSNPGTVSNQPQHF
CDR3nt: TGTGCCAGTAGTAACCCCGGGACAGTAAGTAATCAGCCCCAGCATTTT

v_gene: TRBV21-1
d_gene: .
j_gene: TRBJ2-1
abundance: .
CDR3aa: CASRKGTSLNEQFF
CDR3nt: TGTGCCAGCAGGAAAGGGACTAGTCTAAATGAGCAGTTCTTC

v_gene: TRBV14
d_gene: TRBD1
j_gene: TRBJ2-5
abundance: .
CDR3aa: CASSQRQGLIDQETQYF
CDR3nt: TGTGCCAGCAGCCAGCGACAGGGGCTAATAGACCAAGAGACCCAGTACTTC

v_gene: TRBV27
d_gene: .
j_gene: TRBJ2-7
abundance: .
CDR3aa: CASSQLSSYEQYF
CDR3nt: TGTGCCAGCAGTCAACTGAGCTCCTACGAGCAGTACTTC

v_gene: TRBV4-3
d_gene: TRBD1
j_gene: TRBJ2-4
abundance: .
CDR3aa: CASSQGDGTGAAKNIQYF
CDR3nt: TGCGCCAGCAGCCAAGGGGATGGAACAGGGGCGGCCAAAAACATTCAGTACTTC

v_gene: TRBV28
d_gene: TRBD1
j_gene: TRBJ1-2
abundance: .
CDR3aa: CASSLPLGQGHGYTF
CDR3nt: TGTGCCAGCAGTTTACCCCTTGGACAGGGACATGGCTACACCTTC

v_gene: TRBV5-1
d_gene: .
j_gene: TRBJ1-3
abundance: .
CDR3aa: CASSLGATGVSGNTIYF
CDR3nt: TGCGCCAGCAGCTTGGGGGCAACAGGCGTCTCTGGAAACACCATATATTTT

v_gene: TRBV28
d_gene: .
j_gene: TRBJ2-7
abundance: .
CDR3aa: CASSFSGAPYEQYF
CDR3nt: TGTGCCAGCAGTTTCTCAGGGGCGCCCTACGAGCAGTACTTC

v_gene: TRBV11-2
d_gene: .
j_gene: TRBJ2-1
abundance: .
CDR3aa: CASRIPGQKVNNEQFF
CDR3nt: TGTGCCAGCAGAATTCCAGGACAGAAGGTCAACAATGAGCAGTTCTTC

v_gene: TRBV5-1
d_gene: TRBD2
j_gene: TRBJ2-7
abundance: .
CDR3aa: CASSLDASGVGEQYF
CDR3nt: TGCGCCAGCAGCTTGGATGCTAGCGGCGTCGGGGAGCAGTACTTC

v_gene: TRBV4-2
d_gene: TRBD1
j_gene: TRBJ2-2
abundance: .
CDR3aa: CASSQVRGPTGELFF
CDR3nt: TGTGCCAGCAGCCAAGTCAGGGGGCCTACCGGGGAGCTGTTTTTT

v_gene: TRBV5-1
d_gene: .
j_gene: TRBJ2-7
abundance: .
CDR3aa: CASSQTGAEQYF
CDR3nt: TGCGCCAGCAGTCAGACAGGAGCCGAGCAGTACTTC

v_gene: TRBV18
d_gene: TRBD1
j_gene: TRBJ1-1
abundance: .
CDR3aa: CASSPGGGSEAFF
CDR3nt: TGTGCCAGCTCACCGGGAGGGGGCTCTGAAGCTTTCTTT

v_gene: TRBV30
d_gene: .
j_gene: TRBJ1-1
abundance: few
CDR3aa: CAWLSTLAFF
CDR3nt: TGTGCCTGGTTGAGTACGCTAGCTTTCTTT

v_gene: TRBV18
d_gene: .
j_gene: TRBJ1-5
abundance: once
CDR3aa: CASSPGGNQPQHF
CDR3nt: TGTGCCAGCTCACCCGGGGGCAATCAGCCCCAGCATTTT

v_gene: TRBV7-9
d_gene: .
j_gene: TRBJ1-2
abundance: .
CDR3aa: CASSTYNYGYTF
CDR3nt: TGTGCCAGCAGCACTTATAACTATGGCTACACCTTC

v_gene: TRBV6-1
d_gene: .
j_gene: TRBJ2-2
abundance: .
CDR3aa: CASSVRMTGELFF
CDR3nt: TGTGCCAGCAGTGTACGGATGACCGGGGAGCTGTTTTTT

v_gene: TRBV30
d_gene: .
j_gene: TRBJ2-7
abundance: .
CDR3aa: CAWPKRVEQYF
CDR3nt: TGTGCCTGGCCCAAGCGAGTCGAGCAGTACTTC

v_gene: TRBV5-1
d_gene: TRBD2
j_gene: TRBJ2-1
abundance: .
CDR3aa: CASRSGTSGHNEQFF
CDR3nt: TGCGCCAGCAGGTCCGGGACTAGCGGGCACAATGAGCAGTTCTTC

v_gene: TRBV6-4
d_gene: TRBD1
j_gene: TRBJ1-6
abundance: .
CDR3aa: CASRSHRGNSPLHF
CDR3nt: TGTGCCAGCAGGAGTCACAGGGGTAATTCACCCCTCCACTTT

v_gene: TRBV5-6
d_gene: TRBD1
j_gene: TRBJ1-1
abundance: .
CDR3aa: CASSWGQGKAFF
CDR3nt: TGTGCCAGCAGCTGGGGACAGGGGAAAGCTTTCTTT

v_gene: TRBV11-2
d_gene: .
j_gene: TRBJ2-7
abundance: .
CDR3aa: CASSFPGRRYEQYF
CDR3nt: TGTGCCAGCAGTTTCCCGGGACGGAGGTACGAGCAGTACTTC